The rows below give T cell receptor beta chains drawn from one sample of a study of Ad26.COV2.S vaccination and SARS-CoV-2 variants. TCRdb's table, derived via immunoSEQ multiplex PCR, lists solely in-frame clones and lacks some. Here the sample spans 400,000 to 500,000 clones, 88% being singletons. The sample was peripheral blood, taken in a trial of Ad26.COV2.S vaccine versus placebo. Receptor source: a person between 18 and 65 years old who received the Ad26.COV2.S COVID-19 vaccine or a placebo. CDR3s include the opening cysteine and the closing phenylalanine or tryptophan. D genes are given only for firm matches. The size of a clone is reported for some rows only, either as once, few or many, or as a class for expanded clones.

v_gene	d_gene	abundance	j_gene	CDR3nt	CDR3aa
TRBV29-1	TRBD2	NA	TRBJ2-1	TGCAGCGTTGAGACTAGCGGGGGGACTGAGCAGTTCTTC	CSVETSGGTEQFF
TRBV3-1/TRBV3-2	NA	few	TRBJ1-5	TGTGCCAGCAGCCAAGGACAGATTAGCAATCAGCCCCAGCATTTT	CASSQGQISNQPQHF
TRBV3-1/TRBV3-2	NA	NA	TRBJ2-7	TGTGCCAGCAGCCTCTCCGGTCGGCAGGGATACTACGAGCAGTACTTC	CASSLSGRQGYYEQYF
TRBV28	TRBD2	NA	TRBJ2-4	TGTGCCAGCAGTTTATACCTAGCGGTAGCCAAAAACATTCAGTACTTC	CASSLYLAVAKNIQYF
TRBV11-2	NA	NA	TRBJ1-6	TGTGCCAGCAGCGGCGGGGGAGGTTCACCCCTCCACTTT	CASSGGGGSPLHF
TRBV7-2	TRBD1	NA	TRBJ1-1	TGTGCCAGCAGCGGGGACAGGGGAGCGAACACTGAAGCTTTCTTT	CASSGDRGANTEAFF
TRBV24-1	NA	NA	TRBJ2-5	TGTGCCACCAGTGATTTAAGGAAGGGGCGAAATGAAGAGACCCAGTACTTC	CATSDLRKGRNEETQYF
TRBV28	NA	few	TRBJ2-7	TGTGCCAGCAGTTCCCAAGCCAGGTTCGGTAAAGTTAACGAGCAGTACTTC	CASSSQARFGKVNEQYF
TRBV11-2	TRBD1	few	TRBJ1-6	TGTGCCAGCAGCCCGTCAGGGGGAGTTTCACCCCTCCACTTT	CASSPSGGVSPLHF
TRBV7-2	NA	NA	TRBJ1-3	TGTGCCAGCAGCTTAGGCCTCGTCCGGGGAAACACCATATATTTT	CASSLGLVRGNTIYF
TRBV6-5	NA	NA	TRBJ1-2	TGTGCCAGCAGGGACGACAGATTCTACACCTTC	CASRDDRFYTF
TRBV9	TRBD1	NA	TRBJ2-3	TGTGCCAGCAGCGCGTCCGGGACAGGGGGTATCACAGATACGCAGTATTTT	CASSASGTGGITDTQYF
TRBV3-1/TRBV3-2	TRBD1	NA	TRBJ1-3	TGTGCCAGCAGCCAAGAGGACAGGGGCTCTGGAAACACCATATATTTT	CASSQEDRGSGNTIYF
TRBV7-9	NA	once	TRBJ2-7	TGTGCCAGCAGCTTAGGGGACGGCTACGAGCAGTACTTC	CASSLGDGYEQYF
TRBV4-3	NA	NA	TRBJ1-1	TGCGCCAGCAGCCAAGTGGTCACGGGAAAGGGTGAAGCTTTCTTT	CASSQVVTGKGEAFF
TRBV6-5	TRBD1	NA	TRBJ2-2	TGTGCCAGCAGTTACTCGACAGGGGGGATCGGGGAGCTGTTTTTT	CASSYSTGGIGELFF
TRBV5-1	NA	NA	TRBJ2-3	TGCGCCAGCAGTGCGACAGATACGCAGTATTTT	CASSATDTQYF
TRBV6-5	NA	NA	TRBJ1-2	TGTGCCAGCAAAGGAAACCTGGGCGATGGCTACACCTTC	CASKGNLGDGYTF
TRBV27	NA	NA	TRBJ1-5	TGTGCCAGCAAAACGGGCAATCAGCCCCAGCATTTT	CASKTGNQPQHF
TRBV10-2	NA	NA	TRBJ2-7	TGCGCCAGCCTCGACAGCTACGAGCAGTACTTC	CASLDSYEQYF
TRBV6-4	TRBD2	NA	TRBJ2-3	TGTGCCAGCATAGGTATACTAGCGGGGGAGATAATCGATACAGATACGCAGTATTTT	CASIGILAGEIIDTDTQYF
TRBV7-9	NA	NA	TRBJ1-3	TGTGCCAGCAGCTTAGGGACAACTGGAAACACCATATATTTT	CASSLGTTGNTIYF
TRBV25-1	NA	NA	TRBJ2-5	TGTGCCAGCAGGCAGGAAGAGACCCAGTACTTC	CASRQEETQYF
TRBV5-8	NA	NA	TRBJ2-3	TGTGCCAGCACCTTTATCGGGGCGCGATGGGCAGATACGCAGTATTTT	CASTFIGARWADTQYF
TRBV9	TRBD2	once	TRBJ2-2	TGTGCCAGCAGCGTAGGGCTAGCGGGGACCACCGGGGAGCTGTTTTTT	CASSVGLAGTTGELFF
TRBV19	NA	NA	TRBJ2-2	TGTGCCAGTAGTATTGCGGCAGCGAACACCGGGGAGCTGTTTTTT	CASSIAAANTGELFF
TRBV27	TRBD2	NA	TRBJ2-5	TGTGCCAGCAGTAGGGCGGGGGGGCAAGAGACCCAGTACTTC	CASSRAGGQETQYF
TRBV5-6	TRBD1	NA	TRBJ2-2	TGTGCCAGCACCCGGACAGGGGGGAACACCGGGGAGCTGTTTTTT	CASTRTGGNTGELFF
TRBV7-8	NA	NA	TRBJ1-1	TGTGCCAGCAGCTTTATACCCACTGAAGCTTTCTTT	CASSFIPTEAFF
TRBV7-8	NA	NA	TRBJ2-4	TGTGCCAGCAGCTTCGTCCGCACGGCCAAAAACATTCAGTACTTC	CASSFVRTAKNIQYF
TRBV7-2	TRBD2	NA	TRBJ2-5	TGTGCCAGCAGAGTAGCGGGGGGGCTCGAGACCCAGTACTTC	CASRVAGGLETQYF
TRBV6-5	NA	NA	TRBJ2-1	TGTGCCAGCACCAACTGGGACAAGGGGGTAGGAGAGCAGTTCTTC	CASTNWDKGVGEQFF
TRBV10-1	NA	few	TRBJ2-7	TGCGCCAGCACCCAAGCAGGGGCTAATAGCTACGAGCAGTACTTC	CASTQAGANSYEQYF
TRBV9	TRBD2	NA	TRBJ2-1	TGTGCCAGCGCCGTAGCGGGGGGCCCCTACAATGAGCAGTTCTTC	CASAVAGGPYNEQFF
TRBV10-3	TRBD1	NA	TRBJ1-3	TGTACCACCCGAGGGGGACAGGGTAATGGAAACACCATATATTTT	CTTRGGQGNGNTIYF
TRBV15	TRBD1	NA	TRBJ1-4	TGTGCCACCAGCAGAGACCAATCTCAACAGGGGCTCAATGAAAAACTGTTTTTT	CATSRDQSQQGLNEKLFF